This T cell receptor (beta chain) was documented in a study of naive and memory T cell subsets (dated by TCRdb to 2016 to 2017). Concerning the study at large: An open-source, UMI-based TCR alpha and beta sequencing pipeline was applied to sorted naive and memory peripheral blood T cell subsets. The functional CMV T cell responses agreed completely with IgG serology results. RNA was DNase-treated and reverse transcribed with TCR constant-region primers, mostly using SuperScript III.

From the second PCR step onward, the TCR alpha chain libraries and the TCR beta chain libraries were amplified separately. The CMV status of each donor was determined by measuring IFNgamma production from CD4+ T cells after fresh PBMCs had been stimulated overnight with CMV viral lysate. CD4 T cells were positively selected using Miltenyi beads, after which CD8 T cells were positively selected from the CD4-negative fraction. Cells were stained for CD3, CD4, CD8, CD45RA, CD27 and a live/dead dye and were sorted on a BD Aria II into four subsets based on CD45RA and CD27. A few healthy volunteers provided blood, and each donor's sample was split into CD4 and CD8 T cells and then further divided into four differentiation subsets. About 0.13 L of peripheral blood was collected from each donor, and PBMC were isolated from the blood using Ficoll-Paque PLUS density-gradient centrifugation. After sorting, cells were lysed in RLT buffer, RNA was extracted using a Qiagen RNeasy kit, and the extracted RNA was stored at -80 degrees C.

The CDR3 numbers 19 residues from cysteine through phenylalanine. The read is trimmed to its CDR3 DNA, 57 bases read in frame from base 1. The germline V gene gives CDR1 as SGHAT and CDR2 as FQNNGV. Trimming removed 1 base from V and 4 bases from J; the gene matches leave 14 bases unexplained. Library generation was performed with UMI-ligation and nested PCR. To cover both TRBC1 and TRBC2, the beta constant-region primer consisted of an equimolar mix of two oligonucleotides. Four rounds of PCR were used to amplify ligated cDNA, with nested alpha and beta constant-region primers being used together with the SP2 primer. A single-stranded oligonucleotide containing the SP2 primer and a 12-nucleotide UMI was joined to the 3' end of the cDNA by T4 RNA ligase 1. Incubation of the ligation reaction was carried out at 16 degrees C for about 20-24 hours. PCR2 was usually performed as a SYBR Green qPCR and halted at a preset threshold so that over-amplification would not occur. Agencourt AMPure XP magnetic beads were used for all purifications after the first. Library amounts were measured by Qubit and library quality was assessed on a TapeStation, where the main peak was expected at around 650 bp. Pooled libraries were sequenced on an Illumina MiSeq using v2 2x251 paired-end kits, and typically roughly 0.9-2.2 million reads were obtained per sample. Each sample's library went into the pool at approximately 4.2 nM, and 5-7% PhiX was added to help with cluster recognition. The study's own analysis went as follows. V and J genes were assigned to Demultiplexor-processed FASTQ reads by Decombinator through tag matching, with a single base-pair mismatch being allowed. UMIs were used by Collapsinator to correct both sequencing errors and frequency errors arising from PCR heterogeneity. CDR3Translator translated TCRs and extracted CDR3s from the conserved cysteine to the FGXG phenylalanine, flagging non-productive sequences. Gini, Shannon entropy and inverse Simpson indices were calculated on repertoires subsampled to equal numbers of UMI-defined TCRs. Clonotype abundance distributions were fitted to a power law by maximum likelihood within the linear range. When run on a single naive CD8 sample, MIGEC and the pipeline yielded similar UMI counts, similar unique TCR numbers and similar clonal distributions. In one analysis, naive TCRs also found in any memory subset of the same donor were removed from the naive repertoire. Repertoires were searched for around 8,000 CMV-associated CDR3 sequences compiled from VDJdb and a published dataset. TCRdb reprocessing: public reads trimmed at Q25 with fastp, clones called with MiXCR, in-frame beta chains kept. Entries are consolidated by CDR3 protein sequence, retaining the most common genes and DNA. TCRdb's processing, not the study's, gives the V and J calls here. The sample includes 150,000 or so distinct CDR3 sequences, with about 20% observed a single time. 0.11% of the sample goes to the ten largest clones.

What the research found in general, with its limitations: A few larger clonotypes were present in naive repertoires, particularly the CD8 repertoires, and these clonotypes were possibly memory cells re-expressing CD45RA. RNA-based TCR counts may be influenced by expression changes linked to T cell activation and differentiation. In both CD4 and CD8 cells, going from naive through CM, EM and EMRA, the Gini index went up while Shannon and inverse Simpson diversity went down. The repertoire findings for the naive and memory subsets could not be validated, as no ground truth was available. The abundance of TCRs followed a power law with an exponent that differed between naive and memory subsets yet stayed consistent across the three individuals. Following error correction, more than 95% of naive TCR sequences occurred only once, which made naive abundance distributions much steeper than those of memory subsets. Clonotypes were defined as single alpha or beta chain sequences, not paired alpha/beta receptors.

Of note for this clonotype: No antigen is known for it. No qualities accompany the bases; no much larger clone lies one base away.

Sequencing was carried out using naive CD4+ T cells from blood. The sample's cell subset or site label, in plain terms: naive T cells, CD45RA high CD27+. This sequence was found in a human donor in good health. In this chain, TRBV11-2 is recombined with TRBJ2-1; 9 central bases correspond to TRBD2. This receptor carries the CDR3 CASSLVSSGSSSLYNEQFF. DNA sequence: TGTGCCAGCAGCTTAGTGAGTAGCGGGAGTTCCTCTTTGTACAATGAGCAGTTCTTC.